This T cell receptor beta chain was found in a study of identical twins. Study findings and constraints: Sequences that were out-of-frame, alpha and twin-shared displayed an excess of low generation probability.

With V trimmed by 4 bases and J by 8 bases, 14 bases remained unmatched. There are 17 residues in the CDR3. Germline CDR1 and CDR2: SGHRS and YFSETQ. Only a few counts were recorded for this clonotype. What it binds is unknown. After template switching added a universal primer site, the resulting cDNA carried unique molecular identifiers. TCRdb used MiXCR to reprocess the 5' RACE reads, holding one entry per CDR3 protein. Here the sample spans a few hundred thousand distinct CDR3 sequences, less than 20% being singletons. Healthy Caucasians were all of the donors. This TCR derives from a man aged 50-59 years in good health. The rearrangement links TRBV5-1 to TRBJ2-2, with TRBD1 identical over 10 bases. Specimen: naive T cells sorted from blood. This CDR3 reads CASSPNPGTGATGELFF. The CDR3 nucleotides read TGCGCCAGCAGCCCGAATCCCGGGACAGGGGCGACTGGGGAGCTGTTTTTT.